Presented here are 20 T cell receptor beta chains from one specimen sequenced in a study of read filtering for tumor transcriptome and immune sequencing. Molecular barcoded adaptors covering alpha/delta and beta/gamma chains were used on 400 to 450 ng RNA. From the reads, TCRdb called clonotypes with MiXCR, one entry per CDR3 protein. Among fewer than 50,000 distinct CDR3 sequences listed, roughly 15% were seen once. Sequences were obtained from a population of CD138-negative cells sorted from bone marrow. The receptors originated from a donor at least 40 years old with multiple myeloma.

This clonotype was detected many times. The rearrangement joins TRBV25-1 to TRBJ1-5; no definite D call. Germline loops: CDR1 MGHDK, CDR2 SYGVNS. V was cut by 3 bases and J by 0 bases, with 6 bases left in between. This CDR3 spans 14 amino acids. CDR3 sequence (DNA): TGTGCCAGCAGTGACCGGTATAGCAATCAGCCCCAGCATTTT. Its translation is CASSDRYSNQPQHF. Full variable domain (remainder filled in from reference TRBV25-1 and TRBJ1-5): EADIYQTPRYLVIGTGKKITLECSQTMGHDKMYWYQQDPGMELHLIHYSYGVNSTEKGDLSSESTVSRIRTEHFPLTLESARPSHTSQYLCASSDRYSNQPQHFGDGTRLSIL.

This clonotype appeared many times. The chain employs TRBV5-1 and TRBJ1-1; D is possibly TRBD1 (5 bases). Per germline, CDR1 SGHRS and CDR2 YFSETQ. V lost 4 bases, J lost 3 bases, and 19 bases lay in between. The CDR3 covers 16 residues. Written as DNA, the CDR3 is TGCGCCAGCAGCGATAAAGTAGGGGTGGCTGACACTGAAGCTTTCTTT. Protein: CASSDKVGVADTEAFF.

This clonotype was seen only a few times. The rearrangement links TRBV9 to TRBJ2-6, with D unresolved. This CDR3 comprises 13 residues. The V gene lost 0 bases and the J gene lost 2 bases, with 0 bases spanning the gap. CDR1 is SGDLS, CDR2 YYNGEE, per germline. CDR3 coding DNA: TGTGCCAGCAGCGTAGCTGGGGCCAACGTCCTGACTTTC. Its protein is CASSVAGANVLTF.

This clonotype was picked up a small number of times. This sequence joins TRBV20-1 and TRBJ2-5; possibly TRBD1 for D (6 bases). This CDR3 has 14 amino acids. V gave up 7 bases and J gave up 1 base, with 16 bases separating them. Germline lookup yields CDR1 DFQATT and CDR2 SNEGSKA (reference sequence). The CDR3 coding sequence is TGCAGTGGAAGAGCAGGGGCCATCCAAGAGACCCAGTACTTC. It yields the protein CSGRAGAIQETQYF.

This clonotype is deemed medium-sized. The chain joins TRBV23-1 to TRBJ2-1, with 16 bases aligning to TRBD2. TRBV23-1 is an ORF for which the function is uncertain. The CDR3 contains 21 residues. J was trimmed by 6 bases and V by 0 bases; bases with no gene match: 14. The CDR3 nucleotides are TGCGCCAGCAGTCAATCGTGGGGGACTAGCGGGAGGGTCAGATTGGGCAATGAGCAGTTCTTC. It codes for CASSQSWGTSGRVRLGNEQFF.

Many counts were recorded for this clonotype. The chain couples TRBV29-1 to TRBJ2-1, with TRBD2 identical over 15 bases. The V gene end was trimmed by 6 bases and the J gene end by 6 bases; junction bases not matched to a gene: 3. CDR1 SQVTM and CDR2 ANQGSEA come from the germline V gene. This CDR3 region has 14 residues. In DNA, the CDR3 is TGCAGCGTCGGACTAGCGGGAGGGGGCAATGAGCAGTTCTTC. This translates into CSVGLAGGGNEQFF.

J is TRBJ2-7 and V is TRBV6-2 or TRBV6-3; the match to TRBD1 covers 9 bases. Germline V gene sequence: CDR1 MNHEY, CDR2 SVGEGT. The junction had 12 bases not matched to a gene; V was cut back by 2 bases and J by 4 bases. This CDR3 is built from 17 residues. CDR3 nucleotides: TGTGCCAGCAGTTACCGGTTGCGGGACAGGGCCCCATACGAGCAGTACTTC. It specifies CASSYRLRDRAPYEQYF.

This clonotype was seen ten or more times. Here the CDR3 reads CASSQWAEDTGELFF. Here the CDR3 DNA reads TGTGCCAGCAGCCAATGGGCAGAAGACACCGGGGAGCTGTTTTTT. The chain uses TRBV3-1 and TRBJ2-2; D unclear. The CDR3 totals 15 residues. Between the trimmed V and J ends, which lost 2 bases and 3 bases, there was a span of 10 bases. Germline V gives CDR1 LGHDT, CDR2 YNNKEL (reference sequence). Full variable domain (outside the CDR3, taken from reference TRBV3-1 and TRBJ2-2): DTAVSQTPKYLVTQMGNDKSIKCEQNLGHDTMYWYKQDSKKFLKIMFSYNNKELIINETVPNRFSPKSPDKAHLNLHINSLELGDSAVYFCASSQWAEDTGELFFGEGSRLTVL.

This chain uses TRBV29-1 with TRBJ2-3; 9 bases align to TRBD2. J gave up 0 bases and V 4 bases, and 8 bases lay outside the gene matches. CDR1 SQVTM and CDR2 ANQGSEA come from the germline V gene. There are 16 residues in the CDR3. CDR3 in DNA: TGCAGCGTTGGGAGGAGCGGGGGGCCTAGCACAGATACGCAGTATTTT. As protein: CSVGRSGGPSTDTQYF.

The CDR3 region is CASSPTSGRAYEQYF. In DNA, the CDR3 is TGTGCCAGCAGTCCAACTAGCGGGAGGGCCTACGAGCAGTACTTC. This rearrangement joins TRBV5-4 to TRBJ2-7, with TRBD2 matching 13 bases. The germline gives CDR1 SGHNT, CDR2 YYREEE (reference sequence). The CDR3 consists of 15 residues. J lost 2 bases, V lost 5 bases, and 4 bases had no gene match.

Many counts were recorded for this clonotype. This CDR3 reads CSVEARRASTPGTGELFF. CDR3 in DNA: TGCAGCGTTGAGGCCCGGAGAGCGTCCACCCCAGGCACCGGGGAGCTGTTTTTT. V gene TRBV29-1 combines with J gene TRBJ2-2; no reliable D call. Germline loops: CDR1 SQVTM, CDR2 ANQGSEA. The CDR3 runs to 18 residues. V lost 3 bases to trimming and J lost 4 bases, with 24 bases between them.

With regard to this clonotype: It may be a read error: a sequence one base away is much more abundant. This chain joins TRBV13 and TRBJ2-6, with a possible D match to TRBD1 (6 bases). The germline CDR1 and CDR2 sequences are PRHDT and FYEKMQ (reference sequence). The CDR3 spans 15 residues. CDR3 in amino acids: CASSLYRAGASVLTF. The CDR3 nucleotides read TGTGCCAGCAGCTTATACAGGGCTGGGGCCAGCGTCCTGACTTTC.

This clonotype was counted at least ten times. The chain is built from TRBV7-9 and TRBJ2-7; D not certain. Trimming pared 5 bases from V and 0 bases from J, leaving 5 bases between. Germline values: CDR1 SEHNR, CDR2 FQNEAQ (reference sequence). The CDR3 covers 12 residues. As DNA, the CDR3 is TGTGCCAGCAGCCCTAACTCCTACGAGCAGTACTTC. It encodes CASSPNSYEQYF.

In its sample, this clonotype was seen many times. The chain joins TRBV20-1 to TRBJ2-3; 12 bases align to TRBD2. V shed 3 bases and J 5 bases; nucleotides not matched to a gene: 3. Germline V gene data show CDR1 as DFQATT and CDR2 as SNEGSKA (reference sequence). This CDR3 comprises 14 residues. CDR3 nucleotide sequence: TGCAGTGCTAGTAGGGGACTAGCGGGAGATACGCAGTATTTT. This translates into CSASRGLAGDTQYF.

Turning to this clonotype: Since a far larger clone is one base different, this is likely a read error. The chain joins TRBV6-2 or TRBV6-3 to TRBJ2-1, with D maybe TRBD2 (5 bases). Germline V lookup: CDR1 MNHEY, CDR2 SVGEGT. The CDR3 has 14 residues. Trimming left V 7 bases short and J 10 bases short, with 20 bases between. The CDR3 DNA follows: TGTGCCAGCACCCGGACTGGAAGCTCCTACGAGCAGTTCTTC. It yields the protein CASTRTGSSYEQFF.

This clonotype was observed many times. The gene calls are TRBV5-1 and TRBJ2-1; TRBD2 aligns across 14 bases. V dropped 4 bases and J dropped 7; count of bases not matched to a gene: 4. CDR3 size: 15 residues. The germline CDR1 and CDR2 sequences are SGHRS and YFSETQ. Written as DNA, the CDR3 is TGCGCCAGCAGCCGAGGGACTAGCGGGGGAAATGAGCAGTTCTTC. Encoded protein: CASSRGTSGGNEQFF.

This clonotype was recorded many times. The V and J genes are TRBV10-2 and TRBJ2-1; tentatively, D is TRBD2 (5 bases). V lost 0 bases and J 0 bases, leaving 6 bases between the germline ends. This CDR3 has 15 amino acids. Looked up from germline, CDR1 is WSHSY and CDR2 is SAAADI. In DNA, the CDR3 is TGCGCCAGCAGTGAGTCGAGCGGCTCCTACAATGAGCAGTTCTTC. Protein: CASSESSGSYNEQFF.

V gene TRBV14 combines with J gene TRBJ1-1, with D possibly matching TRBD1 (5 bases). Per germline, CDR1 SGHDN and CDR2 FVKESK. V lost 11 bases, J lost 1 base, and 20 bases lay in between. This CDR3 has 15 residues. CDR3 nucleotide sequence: TGTGCCCGCCGCCAATCGCGCGGACAGAACACTGAAGCTTTCTTT. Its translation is CARRQSRGQNTEAFF.

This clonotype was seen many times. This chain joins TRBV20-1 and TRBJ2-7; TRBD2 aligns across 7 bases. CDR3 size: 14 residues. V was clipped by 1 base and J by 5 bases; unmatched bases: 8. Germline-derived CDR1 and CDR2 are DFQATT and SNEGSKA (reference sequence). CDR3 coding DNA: TGCAGTGCTAGAGGGAGGCGGGAGTTCGACGAGCAGTACTTC. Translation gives CSARGRREFDEQYF.

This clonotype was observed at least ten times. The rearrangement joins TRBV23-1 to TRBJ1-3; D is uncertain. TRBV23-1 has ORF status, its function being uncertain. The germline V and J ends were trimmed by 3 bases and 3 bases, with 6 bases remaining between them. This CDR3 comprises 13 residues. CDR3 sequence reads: CASSHAGGNTIYF. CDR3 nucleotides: TGCGCCAGCAGTCACGCAGGTGGAAACACCATATATTTT.